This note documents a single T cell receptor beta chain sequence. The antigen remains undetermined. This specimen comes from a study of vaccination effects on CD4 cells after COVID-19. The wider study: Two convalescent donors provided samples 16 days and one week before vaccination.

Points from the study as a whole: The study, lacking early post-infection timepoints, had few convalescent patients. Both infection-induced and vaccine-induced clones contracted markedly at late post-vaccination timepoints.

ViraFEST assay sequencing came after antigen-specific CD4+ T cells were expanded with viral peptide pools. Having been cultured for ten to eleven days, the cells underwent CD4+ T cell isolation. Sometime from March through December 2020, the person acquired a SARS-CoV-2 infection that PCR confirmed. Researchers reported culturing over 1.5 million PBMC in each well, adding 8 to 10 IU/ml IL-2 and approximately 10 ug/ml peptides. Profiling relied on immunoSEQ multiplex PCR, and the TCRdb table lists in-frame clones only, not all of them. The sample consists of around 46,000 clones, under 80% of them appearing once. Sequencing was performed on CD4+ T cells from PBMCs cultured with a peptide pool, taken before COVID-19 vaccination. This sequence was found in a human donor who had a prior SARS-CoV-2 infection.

In nucleotides, the CDR3 is TGCGCCAGCAGCCAAGTCGTGACAGGGGATGAGACCCAGTACTTC. Its translation: CASSQVVTGDETQYF. This chain links TRBV4-1 with TRBJ2-5, with 8 nucleotides matching TRBD1. Germline V gene lookup returns CDR1 MGHRA and CDR2 YSYEKL. Losses at the gene ends were 1 base for V and 5 bases for J; bases not matched to a gene: 6. CDR3 length equals 15 residues.